This is a list of T cell receptor beta chains from one sample in a study of early T cells in non-severe SARS-CoV-2 infection. TCRdb re-called the 5' RACE reads through MiXCR, storing one row per CDR3 protein. The table lists 75,000 to 80,000 distinct CDR3 sequences, approximately 10% of them singletons. The specimen was whole blood, collected at baseline. The receptors were sampled from an adult who was a healthcare worker with PCR-confirmed SARS-CoV-2 infection or an uninfected control (not recorded which). Both conserved end residues are part of each CDR3. The order of the fields is CDR3 protein, CDR3 DNA, D gene, clone size, J gene, V gene. The D gene is left open where the match is weak. Rows give clone size only sometimes, using once, few, many, or a class for an expanded clone.

CDR3 protein: CSARGAGSPLYEQYF
CDR3 DNA: TGCAGTGCTAGGGGGGCGGGCAGTCCCCTCTACGAGCAGTACTTC
D gene: .
clone size: many
J gene: TRBJ2-7
V gene: TRBV20-1

CDR3 protein: CASSFELAGRTDTQYF
CDR3 DNA: TGCGCCAGCAGCTTCGAACTAGCGGGACGCACAGATACGCAGTATTTT
D gene: TRBD2
clone size: many
J gene: TRBJ2-3
V gene: TRBV5-1

CDR3 protein: CAWSGTGNTEAFF
CDR3 DNA: TGTGCCTGGAGTGGGACAGGAAACACTGAAGCTTTCTTT
D gene: TRBD1
clone size: few
J gene: TRBJ1-1
V gene: TRBV30

CDR3 protein: CAIRGQGARNSPLHF
CDR3 DNA: TGTGCCATCAGGGGCCAGGGGGCGCGTAATTCACCCCTCCACTTT
D gene: TRBD1
clone size: .
J gene: TRBJ1-6
V gene: TRBV10-3

CDR3 protein: CASSLNPGSGEETQYF
CDR3 DNA: TGTGCCAGCAGCTTAAATCCGGGCTCAGGGGAAGAGACCCAGTACTTC
D gene: .
clone size: many
J gene: TRBJ2-5
V gene: TRBV7-2

CDR3 protein: CAAGRGQETQYF
CDR3 DNA: TGTGCCGCGGGACGGGGCCAAGAGACCCAGTACTTC
D gene: .
clone size: many
J gene: TRBJ2-5
V gene: TRBV10-3

CDR3 protein: CASRPLAGVTGELFF
CDR3 DNA: TGTGCCAGCAGGCCCTTAGCGGGGGTCACCGGGGAGCTGTTTTTT
D gene: TRBD2
clone size: few
J gene: TRBJ2-2
V gene: TRBV12-3/TRBV12-4

CDR3 protein: CASSLVGGGTYNEQFF
CDR3 DNA: TGTGCCAGCAGCTTAGTCGGGGGCGGGACCTACAATGAGCAGTTCTTC
D gene: .
clone size: .
J gene: TRBJ2-1
V gene: TRBV7-8

CDR3 protein: CASYRENTEAFF
CDR3 DNA: TGTGCCAGCTACAGGGAGAACACTGAAGCTTTCTTT
D gene: .
clone size: few
J gene: TRBJ1-1
V gene: TRBV28

CDR3 protein: CASSPVGTNRNEQYF
CDR3 DNA: TGTGCCAGCTCACCAGTTGGGACTAATAGAAACGAGCAGTACTTC
D gene: TRBD2
clone size: few
J gene: TRBJ2-7
V gene: TRBV18

CDR3 protein: CAWSAARSGEQFF
CDR3 DNA: TGTGCCTGGAGTGCTGCCCGATCGGGTGAGCAGTTCTTC
D gene: .
clone size: few
J gene: TRBJ2-1
V gene: TRBV30

CDR3 protein: CASSRDSQVYGYTF
CDR3 DNA: TGTGCCAGCAGCCGCGACAGTCAGGTCTATGGCTACACCTTC
D gene: .
clone size: many
J gene: TRBJ1-2
V gene: TRBV3-1

CDR3 protein: CASSEHLVRAEAFF
CDR3 DNA: TGTGCCAGCAGTGAACACCTGGTCCGGGCTGAAGCTTTCTTT
D gene: .
clone size: .
J gene: TRBJ1-1
V gene: TRBV6-1

CDR3 protein: CSGEQGAGYTF
CDR3 DNA: TGCAGCGGAGAACAGGGGGCTGGCTACACCTTC
D gene: TRBD1
clone size: few
J gene: TRBJ1-2
V gene: TRBV29-1

CDR3 protein: CASSFDRTHPYEQYF
CDR3 DNA: TGTGCCAGCAGCTTCGACAGGACCCACCCCTACGAGCAGTACTTC
D gene: .
clone size: many
J gene: TRBJ2-7
V gene: TRBV11-2

CDR3 protein: CASSLGSSFRDEQYF
CDR3 DNA: TGTGCCAGCAGCTTAGGGTCTTCGTTTAGGGACGAGCAGTACTTC
D gene: .
clone size: few
J gene: TRBJ2-7
V gene: TRBV13

CDR3 protein: CASVSMNTEAFF
CDR3 DNA: TGTGCCAGCGTGTCCATGAACACTGAAGCTTTCTTT
D gene: .
clone size: .
J gene: TRBJ1-1
V gene: TRBV7-9

CDR3 protein: CASSPGGTYGYTF
CDR3 DNA: TGCGCCAGCAGCCCAGGGGGGACCTATGGCTACACCTTC
D gene: TRBD1
clone size: .
J gene: TRBJ1-2
V gene: TRBV5-1

CDR3 protein: CAISEGLAGTYNEQFF
CDR3 DNA: TGTGCCATCAGTGAGGGGCTAGCGGGGACCTACAATGAGCAGTTCTTC
D gene: TRBD2
clone size: .
J gene: TRBJ2-1
V gene: TRBV10-3

CDR3 protein: CATSRDPGDEQFF
CDR3 DNA: TGTGCCACCAGCAGAGATCCAGGTGACGAGCAGTTCTTC
D gene: .
clone size: .
J gene: TRBJ2-1
V gene: TRBV15

CDR3 protein: CSVDFTGSAQYF
CDR3 DNA: TGCAGCGTTGACTTCACAGGATCGGCCCAGTACTTC
D gene: .
clone size: .
J gene: TRBJ2-5
V gene: TRBV29-1

CDR3 protein: CASSPSRQTHTDTQYF
CDR3 DNA: TGTGCCAGCTCACCGTCCAGACAAACTCACACAGATACGCAGTATTTT
D gene: .
clone size: few
J gene: TRBJ2-3
V gene: TRBV18

CDR3 protein: CAIAPGSYGYTF
CDR3 DNA: TGTGCCATCGCCCCGGGGTCCTATGGCTACACCTTC
D gene: .
clone size: .
J gene: TRBJ1-2
V gene: TRBV10-3

CDR3 protein: CASSLGRTTSPLHF
CDR3 DNA: TGTGCCAGCTCACTAGGCCGGACAACCTCACCCCTCCACTTT
D gene: .
clone size: few
J gene: TRBJ1-6
V gene: TRBV18

CDR3 protein: CASSFFEGEQFF
CDR3 DNA: TGTGCCAGCAGCTTTTTCGAGGGTGAGCAGTTCTTC
D gene: .
clone size: few
J gene: TRBJ2-1
V gene: TRBV7-8

CDR3 protein: CASSLGRILVTDTQYF
CDR3 DNA: TGTGCCAGCAGCTTAGGTCGAATCCTCGTCACAGATACGCAGTATTTT
D gene: .
clone size: .
J gene: TRBJ2-3
V gene: TRBV11-2